This T cell receptor (beta chain) was documented in a study of T cells in tuberculosis. In germline, CDR1 is SGHAT, CDR2 FQNNGV. The CDR3 sequence is 16 residues long. V was pared by 4 bases and J by 2 bases, with 7 bases of the junction left unmatched. The table came from immunoSEQ multiplex PCR; TCRdb's copy has only in-frame clones and leaves some out. The sample includes about 20,000 clones, 80% to 90% seen only once; the top ten take approximately 14%. This sequence originates from a donor aged 5-35 years with latent tuberculosis or without tuberculosis infection. The sequenced sample consisted of PBMCs. This chain connects TRBV11-2 to TRBJ2-7, with 11 bases fitting TRBD2. The CDR3 sequence: CASSWGGTSGTYEQYF. For the CDR3, the DNA is TGTGCCAGCAGCTGGGGGGGGACTAGCGGTACCTACGAGCAGTACTTC. Together with reference TRBV11-2 and TRBJ2-7, the CDR3 gives the full variable domain: EAGVAQSPRYKIIEKRQSVAFWCNPISGHATLYWYQQILGQGPKLLIQFQNNGVVDDSQLPKDRFSAERLKGVDSTLKIQPAKLEDSAVYLCASSWGGTSGTYEQYFGPGTRLTVT.